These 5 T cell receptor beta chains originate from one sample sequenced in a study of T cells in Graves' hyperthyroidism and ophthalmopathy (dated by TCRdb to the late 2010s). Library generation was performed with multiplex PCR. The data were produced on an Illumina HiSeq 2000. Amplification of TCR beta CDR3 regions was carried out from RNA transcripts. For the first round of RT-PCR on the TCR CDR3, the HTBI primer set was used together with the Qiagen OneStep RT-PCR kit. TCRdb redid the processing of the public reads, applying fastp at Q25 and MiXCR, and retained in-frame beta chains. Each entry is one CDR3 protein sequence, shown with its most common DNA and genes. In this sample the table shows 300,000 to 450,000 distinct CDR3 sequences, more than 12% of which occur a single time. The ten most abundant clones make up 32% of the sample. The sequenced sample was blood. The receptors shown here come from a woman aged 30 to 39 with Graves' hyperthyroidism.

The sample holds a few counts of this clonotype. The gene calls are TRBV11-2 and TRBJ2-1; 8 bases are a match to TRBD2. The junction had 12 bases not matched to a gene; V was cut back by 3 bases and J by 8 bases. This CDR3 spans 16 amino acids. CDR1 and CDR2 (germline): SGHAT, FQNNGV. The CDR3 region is CASSLTSESLLYEQFF. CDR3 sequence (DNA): TGTGCCAGCAGCTTGACTAGCGAAAGTCTTTTGTATGAGCAGTTCTTC.

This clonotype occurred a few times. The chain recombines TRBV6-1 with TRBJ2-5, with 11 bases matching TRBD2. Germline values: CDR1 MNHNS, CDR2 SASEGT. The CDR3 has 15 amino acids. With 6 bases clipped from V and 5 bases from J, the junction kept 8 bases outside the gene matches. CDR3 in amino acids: CASSQLAGVGETQYF. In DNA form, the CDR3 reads TGTGCCAGCAGCCAACTAGCGGGAGTTGGTGAGACCCAGTACTTC.

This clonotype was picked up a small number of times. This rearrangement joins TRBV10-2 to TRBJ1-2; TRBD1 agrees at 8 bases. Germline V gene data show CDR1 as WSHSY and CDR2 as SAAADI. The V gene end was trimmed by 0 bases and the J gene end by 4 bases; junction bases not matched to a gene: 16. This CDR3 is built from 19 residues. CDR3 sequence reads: CASSESSGQARVISYGYTF. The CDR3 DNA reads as TGCGCCAGCAGTGAGTCGTCGGGACAGGCCCGCGTGATTTCCTATGGCTACACCTTC.

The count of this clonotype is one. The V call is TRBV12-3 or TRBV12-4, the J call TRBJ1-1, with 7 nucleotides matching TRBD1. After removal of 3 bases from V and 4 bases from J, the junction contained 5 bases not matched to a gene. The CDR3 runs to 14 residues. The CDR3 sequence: CASSFLTGPTEAFF. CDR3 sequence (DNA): TGTGCCAGCAGTTTCTTGACAGGGCCCACTGAAGCTTTCTTT.

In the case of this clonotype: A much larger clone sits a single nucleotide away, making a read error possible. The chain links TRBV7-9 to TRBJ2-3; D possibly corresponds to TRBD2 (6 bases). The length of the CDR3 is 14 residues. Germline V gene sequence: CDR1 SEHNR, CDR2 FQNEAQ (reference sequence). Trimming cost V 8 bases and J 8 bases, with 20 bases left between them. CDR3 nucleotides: TGTGCCAGCCTACAGTCTAGCGTTCCAGGTACGCAGTATTTT. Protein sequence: CASLQSSVPGTQYF.